The rows below give T cell receptor beta chains drawn from one sample of a study of preoperative IRX-2 immunotherapy in early breast cancer. Sequenced by immunoSEQ multiplex PCR; TCRdb stores in-frame clones only, minus some. Here the sample spans fewer than 40,000 clones, about 95% being singletons. The sample was gathered from a patient treated with IRX-2 immunotherapy. The receptors stem from a human donor with breast cancer. Both conserved end residues are part of each CDR3. The D gene is left open where the match is weak. Part of the rows lack a size; the others show once, few, many or a class for expanded clones.

d_gene,abundance,v_gene,j_gene,CDR3aa,CDR3nt
NA,NA,TRBV4-2,TRBJ2-7,CASSRDEGTNEQYF,TGTGCCAGCAGCCGCGACGAGGGTACTAACGAGCAGTACTTC
TRBD1,NA,TRBV7-8,TRBJ2-2,CASSLAQGVTGELFF,TGTGCCAGCAGCCTCGCTCAGGGGGTAACCGGGGAGCTGTTTTTT
NA,NA,TRBV5-1,TRBJ2-1,CASRVVVGVDEQFF,TGCGCCAGCAGGGTTGTAGTAGGGGTTGATGAGCAGTTCTTC
TRBD1,NA,TRBV19,TRBJ1-4,CASNGVGGAYEKLFF,TGTGCCAGCAACGGTGTAGGGGGCGCGTACGAAAAACTGTTTTTT
NA,once,TRBV18,TRBJ2-7,CASSPGITVDEQYF,TGTGCCAGCTCACCGGGGATTACTGTCGACGAGCAGTACTTC
TRBD2,NA,TRBV7-6,TRBJ2-3,CASSRASGIVNTQYF,TGTGCCAGCAGTCGGGCTAGCGGGATTGTAAATACGCAGTATTTT
NA,NA,TRBV14,TRBJ1-3,CASSHFGNFGNTIYF,TGTGCCAGCAGCCACTTCGGGAACTTTGGAAACACCATATATTTT
NA,NA,TRBV25-1,TRBJ1-5,CASSEWAANQPQHF,TGTGCCAGCAGTGAGTGGGCAGCTAATCAGCCCCAGCATTTT
NA,NA,TRBV5-5,TRBJ1-1,CASSLWGGGAGTEAFF,TGTGCCAGCAGCTTGTGGGGGGGAGGCGCGGGCACTGAAGCTTTCTTT
NA,NA,TRBV7-9,TRBJ2-5,CASSLLGGQETQYF,TGTGCCAGCAGCTTATTGGGCGGCCAAGAGACCCAGTACTTC
NA,NA,TRBV5-3,TRBJ2-1,CARSLPKLGEQFF,TGTGCCAGAAGCTTGCCCAAACTCGGGGAGCAGTTCTTC